What follows are 22 T cell receptor beta chains derived from one specimen sequenced in a study of CD8+ T cells in alopecia areata. Treatment indicated: oral pan-JAK inhibitor, 5-10 mg twice daily. Extracted RNA was reverse transcribed into cDNA, the sequencing template. Assay: immunoSEQ multiplex PCR; the TCRdb copy retains only in-frame clones and omits some. Of about 290,000 clones listed, roughly 64% are singletons. Specimen: CD4+ T cells sorted from blood, collected at week 24, from a patient treated with tofacitinib. The receptors stem from a human donor with alopecia areata.

This chain uses TRBV11-1 with TRBJ2-3; possible D gene TRBD2, 5 bases. V was pared by 7 bases and J by 1 base, with 15 bases between. The germline V gene encodes CDR1 SGHAT and CDR2 FQDESV (reference sequence). The CDR3 is made up of 15 amino acids. CDR3 nucleotides: TGTGCCAGCAATCTCCGGGGTGCTCGCACAGATACGCAGTATTTT. Residues: CASNLRGARTDTQYF.

V gene TRBV4-2 combines with J gene TRBJ1-6, with D perhaps matching TRBD1 (5 bases). CDR3 length: 13 residues. Germline CDR1 and CDR2: LGHNA and YNFKEQ. The germline V and J ends were trimmed by 6 bases and 5 bases, with 8 bases remaining between them. CDR3 bases: TGTGCCAGCAGGGGGGTTGATAATTCACCCCTCCACTTT. It yields the protein CASRGVDNSPLHF.

The rearrangement joins TRBV29-1 to TRBJ1-2, with D tentatively TRBD1 (5 bases). V lost 5 bases and J 3 bases, leaving 7 bases between the germline ends. This CDR3 has 11 amino acids. Germline V gene data show CDR1 as SQVTM and CDR2 as ANQGSEA. This chain's CDR3 is CSVQGHYGYTF. The CDR3 bases are TGCAGCGTTCAGGGTCACTATGGCTACACCTTC.

CDR3 coding DNA: TGTGCCAGCAGCCGCGCGGGAGATCAGCCCCAGCATTTT. Protein sequence: CASSRAGDQPQHF. V usage is TRBV27 and J usage is TRBJ1-5, with no clear D. The CDR3 covers 13 residues. In germline, CDR1 is MNHEY, CDR2 SMNVEV (reference sequence). Trimming pared 6 bases from V and 5 bases from J, leaving 11 bases between.

The chain has TRBV5-1 and TRBJ2-3; D is perhaps TRBD1 (6 bases). V dropped 6 bases and J dropped 4 bases, with 24 bases sitting between them. The CDR3 loop spans 17 amino acids. Germline V gene sequence: CDR1 SGHRS, CDR2 YFSETQ. The CDR3 is CASTPQGMNSWADTQYF. DNA of the CDR3: TGCGCCAGCACTCCACAGGGAATGAATTCATGGGCAGATACGCAGTATTTT.

The chain joins TRBV5-6 to TRBJ1-5; D gene unclear. The CDR3 has 14 amino acids. V lost 0 bases, J lost 2 bases, and 6 bases lay in between. The V gene's germline CDR1 is SGHDT and CDR2 YYEEEE. CDR3 amino acids: CASSLVAGNQPQHF. DNA of the CDR3: TGTGCCAGCAGCTTGGTGGCGGGCAATCAGCCCCAGCATTTT.

The chain joins TRBV30 to TRBJ2-7, with D hard to call. Germline assignment: CDR1 GTSNPN and CDR2 SVGIG (reference sequence). Trimming left V 2 bases short and J 2 bases short, with 10 bases between. The CDR3 runs to 13 residues. This CDR3 is CAWSPGSAYEQYF. In DNA, the CDR3 is TGTGCCTGGAGTCCGGGCAGCGCCTACGAGCAGTACTTC.

In this sample, this clone turned up a few times. The gene calls are TRBV10-3 and TRBJ2-1; D is uncertain. V was cut by 4 bases and J by 5 bases, with 9 bases left in between. Per germline, CDR1 ENHRY and CDR2 SYGVKD. This CDR3 region has 13 residues. The CDR3 loop reads CAISASLNNEQFF. The CDR3 DNA sequence: TGTGCCATCAGTGCCAGTCTGAACAATGAGCAGTTCTTC.

The V and J genes are TRBV7-9 and TRBJ2-3; D gene uncertain. From germline, CDR1 is SEHNR and CDR2 FQNEAQ (reference sequence). This CDR3 comprises 11 residues. V lost 11 bases to trimming and J lost 2 bases, with 8 bases between them. In DNA, the CDR3 is TGTGCCGGCCAAGACACAGATACGCAGTATTTT. Protein sequence: CAGQDTDTQYF.

The chain links TRBV4-1 to TRBJ2-1, with D perhaps matching TRBD1 or TRBD2 (5 bases each). Per the germline V gene, CDR1 is MGHRA and CDR2 is YSYEKL. V gave up 3 bases and J gave up 10 bases, with 16 bases separating them. This CDR3 is built from 14 residues. The DNA of the CDR3 is TGCGCCAGCAGCCACATGGGACCCGGCCGGGAGCAGTTCTTC. As protein: CASSHMGPGREQFF.

The chain joins TRBV18 to TRBJ2-7; either TRBD1 or TRBD2 may supply D (5 bases each). Germline CDR1 is KGHSH and CDR2 is LQKENI. CDR3 length: 13 amino acids. V dropped 3 bases and J dropped 7 bases, with 13 bases sitting between them. CDR3 bases: TGTGCCAGCTCACCCCTCGAGGGGTGGGAGCAGTACTTC. Translated, it gives CASSPLEGWEQYF. The variable domain in full, completed from reference TRBV18 and TRBJ2-7, reads NAGVMQNPRHLVRRRGQEARLRCSPMKGHSHVYWYRQLPEEGLKFMVYLQKENIIDESGMPKERFSAEFPKEGPSILRIQQVVRGDSAAYFCASSPLEGWEQYFGPGTRLTVT.

J is TRBJ2-2 and V is TRBV4-3; D uncertain. The CDR3 loop spans 16 amino acids. CDR1 and CDR2 from the germline V gene are LGHNA and YSLEER. The germline V and J ends were trimmed by 1 base and 2 bases, with 11 bases remaining between them. CDR3 DNA sequence: TGCGCCAGCAGCCAAGGTCTCGGCTCCAACACCGGGGAGCTGTTTTTT. This translates into CASSQGLGSNTGELFF.

The sample holds a few counts of this clone. The chain combines TRBV4-2 with TRBJ2-7, with 11 nucleotides matching TRBD1. Losses at the gene ends were 0 bases for V and 4 bases for J; bases not matched to a gene: 8. CDR1 and CDR2 from the germline V gene are LGHNA and YNFKEQ. The CDR3 has 17 residues. The CDR3 protein is CASSQEFAGQGAYEQYF. CDR3 in DNA: TGTGCCAGCAGCCAAGAATTCGCCGGACAGGGGGCTTACGAGCAGTACTTC.

This clone has a handful of counts. The chain uses TRBV5-4 and TRBJ2-1; 12 bases align to TRBD2. Looked up from germline, CDR1 is SGHNT and CDR2 is YYREEE (reference sequence). V dropped 4 bases and J dropped 5; count of bases not matched to a gene: 4. This CDR3 is 15 amino acids long. CDR3 coding DNA: TGTGCCAGCAGCGTGGGACTAGCGGGCCACAATGAGCAGTTCTTC. The encoded protein is CASSVGLAGHNEQFF. Full variable domain (rest looked up from reference TRBV5-4 and TRBJ2-1): ETGVTQSPTHLIKTRGQQVTLRCSSQSGHNTVSWYQQALGQGPQFIFQYYREEENGRGNFPPRFSGLQFPNYSSELNVNALELDDSALYLCASSVGLAGHNEQFFGPGTRLTVL.

J is TRBJ2-3 and V is TRBV13; D may match TRBD1 or TRBD2 (6 bases each). This CDR3 region has 15 residues. V dropped 5 bases and J dropped 1 base, with 13 bases sitting between them. Germline values: CDR1 PRHDT, CDR2 FYEKMQ (reference sequence). In nucleotides, the CDR3 is TGTGCCAGCAGCAACCCTAGGGGGGGCACAGATACGCAGTATTTT. This sequence encodes CASSNPRGGTDTQYF. The variable domain in full, completed from reference TRBV13 and TRBJ2-3, reads AAGVIQSPRHLIKEKRETATLKCYPIPRHDTVYWYQQGPGQDPQFLISFYEKMQSDKGSIPDRFSAQQFSDYHSELNMSSLELGDSALYFCASSNPRGGTDTQYFGPGTRLTVL.

This clone has just a few counts. V usage is TRBV18 and J usage is TRBJ2-3; D gene ambiguous. The V gene's germline CDR1 is KGHSH and CDR2 LQKENI. CDR3 length: 15 amino acids. V was pared by 4 bases and J by 1 base, with 12 bases between. Written as DNA, the CDR3 is TGTGCCAGCTCACTTCGACGGTTCGGCACAGATACGCAGTATTTT. Its protein is CASSLRRFGTDTQYF.

The J gene is TRBJ2-6, the V gene TRBV19; D gene ambiguous. From germline, CDR1 is LNHDA and CDR2 SQIVND (reference sequence). The CDR3 spans 15 residues. The ends were cut back, 1 base at V and 1 base at J, with 5 bases in the middle. In DNA form, the CDR3 reads TGTGCCAGTAGTATAGTTAAGTCTGGGGCCAACGTCCTGACTTTC. It encodes CASSIVKSGANVLTF. The full variable domain, completed using reference TRBV19 and TRBJ2-6, is DGGITQSPKYLFRKEGQNVTLSCEQNLNHDAMYWYRQDPGQGLRLIYYSQIVNDFQKGDIAEGYSVSREKKESFPLTVTSAQKNPTAFYLCASSIVKSGANVLTFGAGSRLTVL.

The V and J genes are TRBV19 and TRBJ1-5; 8 bases agree with TRBD1. The junction had 6 bases not matched to a gene; V was cut back by 5 bases and J by 6 bases. Germline lookup yields CDR1 LNHDA and CDR2 SQIVND (reference sequence). The CDR3 spans 14 residues. In DNA form, the CDR3 reads TGTGCCAGTAGTTCCCAGGGGGCGGGTCAGCCCCAGCATTTT. Translating it yields CASSSQGAGQPQHF.

The CDR3 here is CASSFGGTGANVLTF. The CDR3 DNA follows: TGCGCCAGCAGCTTCGGGGGTACTGGGGCCAACGTCCTGACTTTC. The chain is built from TRBV5-1 and TRBJ2-6, with a tentative D call TRBD2 (6 bases). Trimming took off 2 bases at V and 2 bases at J, with 8 bases between the two ends. Germline lookup yields CDR1 SGHRS and CDR2 YFSETQ. CDR3 length equals 15 residues.

The chain employs TRBV6-6 and TRBJ1-2; 7 bases line up with TRBD1. The germline CDR1 and CDR2 sequences are MNHNY and SVGAGI (reference sequence). Germline trimming cut 4 bases from V and 8 bases from J; bases unmatched to any gene: 13. This CDR3 spans 15 amino acids. This CDR3 reads CASSSRLDQGVGYTF. DNA of the CDR3: TGTGCCAGCAGTTCCCGTCTGGATCAGGGGGTAGGCTACACCTTC.

The genes are TRBV29-1 and TRBJ1-2, with D unclear. The germline V gene has CDR1 SQVTM and CDR2 ANQGSEA. V dropped 0 bases and J dropped 1 base, with 12 bases sitting between them. The length of the CDR3 is 15 residues. The CDR3 nucleotides read TGCAGCGTTGAAGAGGGGTTGTTGGTTAACTATGGCTACACCTTC. Amino acid sequence: CSVEEGLLVNYGYTF.

The genes are TRBV30 and TRBJ1-5, with 8 positions matching TRBD1. V trimming: 2 bases; J trimming: 4 bases; junction bases outside the gene matches: 1. CDR1 and CDR2 (germline): GTSNPN, SVGIG (reference sequence). The CDR3 has 13 amino acids. The CDR3 here is CAWSHRGNQPQHF. CDR3 bases: TGTGCCTGGAGTCACAGGGGGAATCAGCCCCAGCATTTT. The full variable domain, rest sourced from reference TRBV30 and TRBJ1-5, is SQTIHQWPATLVQPVGSPLSLECTVEGTSNPNLYWYRQAAGRGLQLLFYSVGIGQISSEVPQNLSASRPQDRQFILSSKKLLLSDSGFYLCAWSHRGNQPQHFGDGTRLSIL.